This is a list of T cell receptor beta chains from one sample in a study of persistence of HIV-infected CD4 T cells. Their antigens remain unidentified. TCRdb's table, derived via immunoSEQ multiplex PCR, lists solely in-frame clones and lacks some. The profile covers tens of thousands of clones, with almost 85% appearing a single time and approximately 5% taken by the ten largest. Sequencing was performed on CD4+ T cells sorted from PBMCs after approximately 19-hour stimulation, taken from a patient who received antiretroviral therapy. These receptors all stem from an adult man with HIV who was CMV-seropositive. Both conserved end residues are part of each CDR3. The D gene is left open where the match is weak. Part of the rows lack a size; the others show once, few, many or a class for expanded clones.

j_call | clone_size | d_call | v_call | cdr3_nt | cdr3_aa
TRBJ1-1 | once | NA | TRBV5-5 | TGTGCCAGCAGCCGACAGTACATTAACACTGAAGCTTTCTTT | CASSRQYINTEAFF
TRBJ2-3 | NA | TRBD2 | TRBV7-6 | TGTGCCAGCAGCCCCCGAATGGCTAGCGGGGGTGCAGATACGCAGTATTTT | CASSPRMASGGADTQYF
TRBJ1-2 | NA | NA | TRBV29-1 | TGCAGCGTTGAAGTTTCTGGGGGCAGCTATGGCTACACCTTC | CSVEVSGGSYGYTF
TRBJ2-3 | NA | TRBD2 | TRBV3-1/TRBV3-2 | TGTGCCAGCAGCCAGCAATTTAGCGGGGGGGCAGATACGCAGTATTTT | CASSQQFSGGADTQYF
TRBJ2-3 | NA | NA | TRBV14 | TGTGCCAGCAGCCAGGGGTATTCTGGCAGGGGCCCCGGCGGGGAGCGGTATTTT | CASSQGYSGRGPGGERYF
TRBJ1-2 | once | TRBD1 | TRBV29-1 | TGCAGCGTTGTGACAGGGGGTGGCTACACCTTC | CSVVTGGGYTF
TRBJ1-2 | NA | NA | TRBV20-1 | TGCAGTGTTGGCAAGAACTATGGCTACACCTTC | CSVGKNYGYTF
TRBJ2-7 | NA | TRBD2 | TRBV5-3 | TGTGCCAGAAGCTTGAAGTCTAGCGGGGGGGCCAGGGAGCAGTACTTC | CARSLKSSGGAREQYF
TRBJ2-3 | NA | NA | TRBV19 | TGTGCCAGTAGTATAGGCCGGGGTCCAGATACGCAGTATTTT | CASSIGRGPDTQYF
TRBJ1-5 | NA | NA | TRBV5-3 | TGTGCCAGACTGGGGGCAGGGAAAGGCAATCAGCCCCAGCATTTT | CARLGAGKGNQPQHF
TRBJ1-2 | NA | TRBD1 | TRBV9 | TGTGCCAGCAGGCGGGACAGCCAACACTATGGCTACACCTTC | CASRRDSQHYGYTF
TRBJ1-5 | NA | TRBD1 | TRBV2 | TGTGCCAGCACCGGAACAGGGGCGGGCAATCAGCCCCAGCATTTT | CASTGTGAGNQPQHF
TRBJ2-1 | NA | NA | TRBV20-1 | TGCAGTCCAAGGGTAGGGCTTGAGCAGTTCTTC | CSPRVGLEQFF
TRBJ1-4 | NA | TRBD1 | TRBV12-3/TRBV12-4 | TGTGCCAGCAGTCGGACAGGGGGTGAAAAACTGTTTTTT | CASSRTGGEKLFF
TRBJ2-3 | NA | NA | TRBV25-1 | TGTGCCAGCAGTATCCGGGACTCTTTCGGTAGCACAGATACGCAGTATTTT | CASSIRDSFGSTDTQYF
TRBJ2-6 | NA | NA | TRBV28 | TGTGCCAGCAGTTTTGGGTCGTCTGGGGCCAACGTCCTGACTTTC | CASSFGSSGANVLTF
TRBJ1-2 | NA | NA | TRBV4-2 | TGTGCCAGCAGCCAACCCGGGTCCCTCTCCCACTATGGCTACACCTTC | CASSQPGSLSHYGYTF
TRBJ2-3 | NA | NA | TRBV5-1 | TGCGCCAGCATCGTGGGAGACAGCACAGATACGCAGTATTTT | CASIVGDSTDTQYF
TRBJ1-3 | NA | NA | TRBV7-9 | TGTGCCAGCAGCCAAAACCAGGTCCGTTCAGGAAACACCATATATTTT | CASSQNQVRSGNTIYF
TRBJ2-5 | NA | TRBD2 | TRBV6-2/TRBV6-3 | TGTGCCAGCAGCCGACTAGCCGAGACCCAGTACTTC | CASSRLAETQYF
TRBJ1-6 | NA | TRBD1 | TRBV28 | TGTGCCAGCAGGCTTTGGACAGGGGGTTCACCCCTCCACTTT | CASRLWTGGSPLHF
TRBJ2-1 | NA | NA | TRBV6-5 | TGTGCCAGCAGTTGGCCCTGGGACGACAATGAGCAGTTCTTC | CASSWPWDDNEQFF
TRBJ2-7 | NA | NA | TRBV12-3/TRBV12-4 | TGTGCCAGCAGTTTTAGACGGACCTACGAGCAGTACTTC | CASSFRRTYEQYF
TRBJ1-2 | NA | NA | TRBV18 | TGTGCCAGCTCACCGGACAGAACCTATGGCTACACCTTC | CASSPDRTYGYTF
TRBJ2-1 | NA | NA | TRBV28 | TGTGCCAGCAGCGGCCCTCTAAGGGGGGTGAATGAGCAGTTCTTC | CASSGPLRGVNEQFF
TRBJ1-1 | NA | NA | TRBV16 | TGTGCCAGCAGCCGCGGGGGGCGCAAGGACACTGAAGCTTTCTTT | CASSRGGRKDTEAFF
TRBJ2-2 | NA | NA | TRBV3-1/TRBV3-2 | TGTGCCAGCAGCCTTTCTAACACCGGGGAGCTGTTTTTT | CASSLSNTGELFF
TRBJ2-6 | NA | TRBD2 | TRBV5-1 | TGCGCCAGCAGCCAGGGACTAGCGGGGTCTGGGGCCAACGTCCTGACTTTC | CASSQGLAGSGANVLTF
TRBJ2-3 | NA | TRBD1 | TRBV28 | TGTGCCAGCAGTCCTATAAATGGACAGGGTAAGGGTACGCAGTATTTT | CASSPINGQGKGTQYF
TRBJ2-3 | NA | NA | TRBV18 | TGTGCCAGCTCATCCACTGGGGGGGGCCTCACAGATACGCAGTATTTT | CASSSTGGGLTDTQYF
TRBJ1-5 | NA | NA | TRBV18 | TGTGCCAGCTCAGGGGACACCCCTTATCAGCCCCAGCATTTT | CASSGDTPYQPQHF
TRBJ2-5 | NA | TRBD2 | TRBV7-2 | TGTGCCAGCAGCTTTCTAGCGGGGGGTGGGCAAGAGACCCAGTACTTC | CASSFLAGGGQETQYF
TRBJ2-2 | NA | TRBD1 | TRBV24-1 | TGTGCCACCGCCCGGACAGGGGTGACCGGGGAGCTGTTTTTT | CATARTGVTGELFF
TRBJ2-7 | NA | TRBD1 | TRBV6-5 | TGTGCCAGCACTCCTCGGACAGGGCACGAGCAGTACTTC | CASTPRTGHEQYF
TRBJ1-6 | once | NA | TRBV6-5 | TGTGCCAGCAGCCGCCGCCCAGAATCACCCCTCCACTTT | CASSRRPESPLHF
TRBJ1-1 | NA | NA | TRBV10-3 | TGTGCCATCAGTGAGGCAGGGCCGAACACTGAAGCTTTCTTT | CAISEAGPNTEAFF
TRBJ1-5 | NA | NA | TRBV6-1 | TGTGCCAGCAGTGAAGAACGTGGTCAGCCCCAGCATTTT | CASSEERGQPQHF
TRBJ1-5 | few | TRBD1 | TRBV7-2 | TGTGCCAGCAGCGTACAGGGGAGACAGCCCCAGCATTTT | CASSVQGRQPQHF
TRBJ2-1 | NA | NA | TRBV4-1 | TGCGCCAGCAGCCAGGCGGGGCTATTCAATGAGCAGTTCTTC | CASSQAGLFNEQFF
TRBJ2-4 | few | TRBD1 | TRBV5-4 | TGTGCCACCGGGACAGGGGGAGGAGTAGCCAAAAACATTCAGTACTTC | CATGTGGGVAKNIQYF
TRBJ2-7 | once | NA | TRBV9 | TGTGCCAGCAGCGTAGGATTGGGGGGGCGATATTACGAGCAGTACTTC | CASSVGLGGRYYEQYF
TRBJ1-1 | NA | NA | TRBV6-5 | TGTGCCAGCACGGGGGGCGGGACTGAAGCTTTCTTT | CASTGGGTEAFF
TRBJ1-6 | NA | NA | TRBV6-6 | TGTGCCAGCAGTCCGGCTTGGGGCTTGAGCTCCTATAATTCACCCCTCCACTTT | CASSPAWGLSSYNSPLHF
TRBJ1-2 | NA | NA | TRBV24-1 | TGTGCCACCAGTGATTCGGGGATAGGGGCGATCTTCTTC | CATSDSGIGAIFF
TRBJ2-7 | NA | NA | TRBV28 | TGTGCCAGCAGTTATCAGGTGGACGAGCAGTACTTC | CASSYQVDEQYF
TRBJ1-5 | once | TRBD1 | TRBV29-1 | TGCAGCGCCACCTTACAGGGGAATAGCAATCAGCCCCAGCATTTT | CSATLQGNSNQPQHF